This T cell receptor (beta chain) was profiled in a study of identical twins. Notes on the study in general: Out-of-frame TCR alpha sharing in monozygotic twins exceeded recombination model predictions. Fewer insertions marked abundant cord blood beta clonotypes; young adult naive trended weakly, memory not at all.

This clonotype was observed at least ten times. Its antigen is undetermined. The cDNA had a unique molecular identifier and a template-switch universal primer site. TCRdb ran MiXCR on the 5' RACE reads and lists one entry per CDR3 protein. The sample shows about 690,000 distinct CDR3 sequences, around 6% of them seen only once. The source of this sequence is a man aged 18-30 years in good health. What was sequenced was naive T cells sorted from blood.

DNA for the CDR3: TGCAGTGCTAGACTAGCGGGACCACTAAACAATGAGCAGTTCTTC. Protein: CSARLAGPLNNEQFF. This rearrangement joins TRBV20-1 to TRBJ2-1; the match to TRBD2 covers 9 bases. Germline V gene data show CDR1 as DFQATT and CDR2 as SNEGSKA (reference sequence). V dropped 2 bases and J dropped 5; count of bases not matched to a gene: 7. This CDR3 spans 15 amino acids.